This TCR beta chain comes out of a study of cytomegalovirus exposure and HLA in healthy donors. The study's findings and limits: 87-base-pair reads could not separate some V segments, including TRBV6-2 and TRBV6-3. The productive fraction for most TCR beta V segments was about 87% or about 30% in an earlier analysis. Among immune exposure information, only CMV serostatus was available.

About this clone itself: No antigen is known for it.

The CDR3 runs to 15 residues. Deletions cut 3 bases from V and 2 bases from J, with 13 bases between. CDR1 and CDR2 (germline): SGHDT, YYEEEE. The PCR contained 60 Vbeta and 13 Jbeta primers. This table comes from immunoSEQ multiplex PCR, and its TCRdb copy is limited to in-frame clones, with some not included. The sample has some 110,000 clones, around 75% seen once. The sequence derives from a woman aged 18 to 35 in good health and CMV-seronegative. Sequencing was carried out using PBMCs. This chain joins TRBV5-6 and TRBJ2-3; D may be TRBD1 (5 bases). This CDR3 reads CASSSRGQPTDTQYF. The CDR3 bases are TGTGCCAGCAGCTCAAGGGGTCAACCCACAGATACGCAGTATTTT. The full variable domain, its missing parts supplied by reference TRBV5-6 and TRBJ2-3, is DAGVTQSPTHLIKTRGQQVTLRCSPKSGHDTVSWYQQALGQGPQFIFQYYEEEERQRGNFPDRFSGHQFPNYSSELNVNALLLGDSALYLCASSSRGQPTDTQYFGPGTRLTVL.